This T cell receptor (beta chain) was identified in a study of OX40 agonist ivuxolimab in advanced cancers. As for the study in general: Patients got intravenous ivuxolimab at 0.01 to 10 mg/kg every 2 weeks.

V lost 0 bases to trimming and J lost 7 bases; unmatched junction nucleotides: 1. In germline, CDR1 is SGHNT, CDR2 YYREEE (reference sequence). This CDR3 is 14 amino acids long. Generated by immunoSEQ multiplex PCR, the TCRdb table keeps only in-frame clones and is missing some. Counted here are about 55,000 clones, about nine tenths occurring once; the ten biggest clones make up 6.9%. Study-level findings and limits: The average count of expanded clones was higher among CD8+ T cells than among CD4+. Low clonal expansion, among the lowest seen, marked partial responders at 0.1-3.0 mg/kg. At 0.1 to 3.0 mg/kg and by week 6, CD4+ and CD8+ T cells in the blood had expanded clonally.

With regard to this clone: Its specificity is not known.

The TCR was taken from an adult with an advanced solid tumor such as melanoma, head and neck, liver or kidney cancer. Sequencing used CD4+ or CD8+ T cells sorted from blood, obtained in a trial of the OX40 agonist ivuxolimab. This rearrangement joins TRBV5-4 to TRBJ2-2, with 9 bases that match TRBD1. This chain's CDR3 is CASSLGQGDGELFF. The CDR3 nucleotides read TGTGCCAGCAGCTTGGGACAGGGGGACGGGGAGCTGTTTTTT.